The next 27 T cell receptor beta chains were all read from a single sample in a study of T cells in localized non-small cell lung cancer. Assay used: immunoSEQ multiplex PCR; TCRdb lists only in-frame clones, some missing. The data show just over 650 clones, around 26% seen once. The sequenced sample was normal lung tissue next to the tumor, obtained before any cancer treatment. Receptors were obtained from a female donor over 55 with stage II lung adenocarcinoma.

This clone was seen more than once but under ten times. Here the CDR3 reads CASTLSGGIRELFF. For the CDR3, the DNA is TGTGCCAGCACCCTCAGCGGGGGGATACGGGAGCTGTTTTTT. This rearrangement joins TRBV6-8 to TRBJ2-2; 9 nucleotides agree with TRBD2. This CDR3 contains 14 residues. V was pared by 7 bases and J by 9 bases, with 9 bases of the junction left unmatched. Germline lookup yields CDR1 MNHGY and CDR2 SAAAGT.

This clone was recorded only once. This chain uses TRBV29-1 with TRBJ2-2; the D is unclear. This CDR3 is built from 14 residues. Trimming took off 4 bases at V and 6 bases at J, with 15 bases between the two ends. CDR1 is SQVTM, CDR2 ANQGSEA, per germline. The CDR3 reads CSVGALGYAGELFF. DNA of the CDR3: TGCAGCGTTGGGGCTCTTGGGTACGCCGGGGAGCTGTTTTTT.

This clone was observed a few times. The chain carries TRBV18 and TRBJ1-1; 7 bases are a match to TRBD1. The CDR3 runs to 16 residues. CDR1 is KGHSH and CDR2 is LQKENI in the germline V gene. V shed 0 bases, J shed 3 bases, and the junction held 7 bases outside the gene matches. CDR3 sequence reads: CASSPPQGRKDTEAFF. DNA for the CDR3: TGTGCCAGCTCACCACCACAGGGGCGGAAGGACACTGAAGCTTTCTTT.

In its sample, this clone was seen a few times. The rearrangement links TRBV10-3 to TRBJ2-7, with 7 bases matching TRBD1. J lost 6 bases, V lost 10 bases, and 12 bases had no gene match. The CDR3 has 13 amino acids. The germline V gene has CDR1 ENHRY and CDR2 SYGVKD. The DNA of the CDR3 is TGTGCCACCTTCTCGGACAGGCTGGGCGAGCAGTACTTC. The encoded protein is CATFSDRLGEQYF.

The chain recombines TRBV19 with TRBJ2-7; 11 bases map to TRBD1. The length of the CDR3 is 17 residues. CDR1 is LNHDA, CDR2 SQIVND, per germline (reference sequence). J lost 5 bases, V lost 4 bases, and 13 bases had no gene match. The CDR3 DNA follows: TGTGCCAGTAGTAAGGGAGGCGGACAGGGGGCTCAGAACGAGCAGTACTTC. Translating gives CASSKGGGQGAQNEQYF.

V gene TRBV28 combines with J gene TRBJ1-5, with D unclear. The CDR3 loop spans 14 amino acids. Germline CDR1 reads MDHEN; CDR2 reads SYDVKM. The V end lost 7 bases, the J end lost 1 base, and 11 bases lay between the germline ends. CDR3: CASTFIVSNQPQHF. For the CDR3, the DNA is TGTGCCAGCACTTTTATCGTGAGCAATCAGCCCCAGCATTTT.

This clone showed up just a few times. The CDR3 protein is CASSMSRSTEAFF. The CDR3 region has the DNA TGTGCCAGTAGTATGTCGCGGAGCACTGAAGCTTTCTTT. The chain links TRBV19 to TRBJ1-1; D is undetermined. V lost 3 bases and J 4 bases, leaving 9 bases between the germline ends. Germline CDR1 LNHDA, CDR2 SQIVND (reference sequence). The CDR3 loop spans 13 amino acids. Filled out from reference TRBV19 and TRBJ1-1, the complete variable domain reads DGGITQSPKYLFRKEGQNVTLSCEQNLNHDAMYWYRQDPGQGLRLIYYSQIVNDFQKGDIAEGYSVSREKKESFPLTVTSAQKNPTAFYLCASSMSRSTEAFFGQGTRLTVV.

This clone appeared a few times. One end of the junction does not line up with germline, which may come from a read error. The chain recombines TRBV6-8 with TRBJ1-1; D uncertain. This CDR3 spans 14 amino acids. In germline, CDR1 is MNHGY, CDR2 SAAAGT. CDR3 region: CAISPTDMNTEAFF. CDR3 DNA sequence: TGTGCCATCAGTCCTACAGACATGAACACTGAAGCTTTCTTT.

The CDR3 nucleotides are TGTGCCAGCAGCCTGGGGGTAAAAGAATCAGATACGCAGTATTTT. Translating gives CASSLGVKESDTQYF. The chain combines TRBV11-3 with TRBJ2-3, with D tentatively TRBD1 or TRBD2 (5 bases each). The CDR3 extends over 15 amino acids. V lost 5 bases to trimming and J lost 4 bases, with 16 bases between them. CDR1 is SGHNT and CDR2 is YENEEA in the germline V gene.

Relative to its sample, this clone is large. The chain joins TRBV11-3 to TRBJ2-7, with 9 positions matching TRBD2. V gave up 1 base and J gave up 2 bases; unmatched junction bases: 3. This CDR3 has 15 residues. Germline CDR1 and CDR2: SGHNT and YENEEA. DNA for the CDR3: TGTGCCAGCAGCTTAGTTAGCGGGAGAACCTACGAGCAGTACTTC. It specifies CASSLVSGRTYEQYF.

By sample share, this clone is large. This chain links TRBV4-1 with TRBJ2-3, with 10 bases fitting TRBD1. CDR3 length: 16 residues. Trimming removed 4 bases from V and 2 bases from J; junction bases left unmatched: 6. Germline V CDR1 and CDR2: MGHRA, YSYEKL. For the CDR3, the DNA is TGCGCCAGCAGCCCGGACAGGGGGGGATACACAGATACGCAGTATTTT. Its protein is CASSPDRGGYTDTQYF.

V is TRBV10-1 and J is TRBJ1-4, with 11 bases aligning to TRBD1. The CDR3 contains 13 residues. V lost 10 bases, J lost 6 bases, and 4 bases stayed unmatched. The germline V gene has CDR1 WNHNN and CDR2 SYGVQD (reference sequence). Here the CDR3 DNA reads TGCGCCAACCCGGGACAGGGGGATGAAAAACTGTTTTTT. It is translated as CANPGQGDEKLFF.

The V gene is TRBV5-1, the J gene TRBJ2-1; 10 bases match TRBD1. V lost 1 base and J lost 7; bases outside the gene matches: 8. Germline CDR1 reads SGHRS; CDR2 reads YFSETQ. CDR3 size: 16 residues. This CDR3 reads CASSLNGQGVGNEQFF. The CDR3 DNA sequence: TGCGCCAGCAGCTTGAACGGACAGGGGGTAGGTAATGAGCAGTTCTTC.

The chain has TRBV28 and TRBJ2-2; D call uncertain. Between the trimmed V and J ends, which lost 10 bases and 0 bases, there was a span of 15 bases. This CDR3 comprises 15 residues. Per the germline V gene, CDR1 is MDHEN and CDR2 is SYDVKM. The CDR3, as DNA: TGTGCCACCTATGTCGGCAGGTCGAACACCGGGGAGCTGTTTTTT. Its translation is CATYVGRSNTGELFF.

This rearrangement joins TRBV6-8 to TRBJ2-1; 9 nucleotides match TRBD1. The CDR3 runs 13 residues. Germline loops: CDR1 MNHGY, CDR2 SAAAGT. Germline trimming cut 6 bases from V and 15 bases from J; bases unmatched to any gene: 12. CDR3 region: CASRTASRTGAFF. In DNA, the CDR3 is TGTGCCAGCAGGACCGCATCACGGACAGGGGCGTTCTTC.

This clone turned up a few times. This chain links TRBV5-1 with TRBJ1-4, with D uncertain. Germline V CDR1 and CDR2: SGHRS, YFSETQ. The CDR3 loop spans 15 amino acids. V lost 0 bases and J 7 bases, leaving 13 bases between the germline ends. The CDR3 sequence: CASSLVGNRGEKLFF. CDR3 in DNA: TGCGCCAGCAGCTTGGTGGGGAATCGTGGTGAAAAACTGTTTTTT.

This clone was seen just once. This chain connects TRBV28 to TRBJ1-2, with TRBD1 as a possible D gene (6 bases). The CDR3 consists of 15 residues. Trimming removed 7 bases at V and 1 base at J, with 16 bases between. Germline-derived CDR1 and CDR2 are MDHEN and SYDVKM. The CDR3 nucleotides are TGTGCCAGCATTTCCAGGACAGATAATAACTATGGCTACACCTTC. As protein: CASISRTDNNYGYTF.

This clone showed up just a few times. V gene TRBV10-3 combines with J gene TRBJ1-5; D might be TRBD1 (5 bases). Germline V CDR1 and CDR2: ENHRY, SYGVKD. V gave up 2 bases and J gave up 3 bases, with 8 bases separating them. There are 14 residues in the CDR3. This CDR3 is CAISEGDDNQPQHF. CDR3 coding DNA: TGTGCCATCAGTGAGGGGGACGACAATCAGCCCCAGCATTTT.

This clone was recorded a few times. The V and J genes are TRBV11-3 and TRBJ1-1; D is unclear. V dropped 3 bases and J dropped 1 base, with 9 bases sitting between them. The CDR3 spans 14 residues. Per the germline V gene, CDR1 is SGHNT and CDR2 is YENEEA. CDR3 sequence (DNA): TGTGCCAGCAGCTTCGGACTGACGAACACTGAAGCTTTCTTT. As protein: CASSFGLTNTEAFF.

This clone counts as medium-sized. The rearrangement joins TRBV5-8 to TRBJ1-4; maybe TRBD1 (5 bases). V lost 5 bases and J 8 bases, leaving 13 bases between the germline ends. The germline V gene encodes CDR1 SGHTS and CDR2 YDEGEE. This CDR3 region has 13 residues. The CDR3 loop reads CASRAGLGEKLFF. The CDR3 nucleotides read TGTGCCAGCAGAGCGGGGCTAGGAGAAAAACTGTTTTTT.

The CDR3 DNA is TGTGCCAGCAGTTTAATGAACACTGAAGCTTTCTTT. Translated: CASSLMNTEAFF. This chain links TRBV28 with TRBJ1-1; no firm D call. With 2 bases removed from V and 0 bases from J, the gap between germline ends came to 1 base. The CDR3 has 12 amino acids. The germline gives CDR1 MDHEN, CDR2 SYDVKM.

In DNA, the CDR3 is TGTGCCAGTAATCTCAGGGGAGGGTACACTGAAGCTTTCTTT. Protein: CASNLRGGYTEAFF. The chain uses TRBV19 and TRBJ1-1, with D maybe TRBD1 (6 bases). V was clipped by 7 bases and J by 3 bases, with 15 bases between them. Germline CDR1 and CDR2: LNHDA and SQIVND (reference sequence). This CDR3 is 14 amino acids long. The whole variable domain, remainder taken from reference TRBV19 and TRBJ1-1, is DGGITQSPKYLFRKEGQNVTLSCEQNLNHDAMYWYRQDPGQGLRLIYYSQIVNDFQKGDIAEGYSVSREKKESFPLTVTSAQKNPTAFYLCASNLRGGYTEAFFGQGTRLTVV.

The table lists this clone with a few counts. The rearrangement uses TRBV9 and TRBJ2-5; possibly TRBD1 for D (5 bases). From germline, CDR1 is SGDLS and CDR2 YYNGEE. Trimming shortened V by 0 bases and J by 5 bases, and 14 bases separated the two germline ends. CDR3 length: 15 residues. CDR3 coding DNA: TGTGCCAGCAGCGTAGGTCCAGGGCTGGAGGAGACCCAGTACTTC. Translated, it gives CASSVGPGLEETQYF.

V gene TRBV5-1 combines with J gene TRBJ2-1; D is perhaps TRBD1 or TRBD2 (5 bases each). The CDR3 consists of 17 residues. V lost 2 bases and J lost 3, with 18 bases in between. Germline loops: CDR1 SGHRS, CDR2 YFSETQ. The DNA for the CDR3 is TGCGCCAGCAGCTTAGGGGACGTATGGGCTAACTACAATGAGCAGTTCTTC. It translates to CASSLGDVWANYNEQFF.

CDR3 bases: TGTGCCATCACCGATCAACAGGAAGCTTTCTTT. Encoded protein: CAITDQQEAFF. V and J are TRBV6-4 and TRBJ1-1; D is ambiguous. The CDR3 covers 11 residues. V lost 10 bases and J lost 8, with 14 bases in between. The germline gives CDR1 MRHNA, CDR2 SNTAGT.

This clone was counted a few times. V and J are TRBV6-8 and TRBJ2-1; 11 bases are shared with TRBD2. There are 17 residues in the CDR3. Losses at the gene ends were 5 bases for V and 8 bases for J; bases not matched to a gene: 14. Germline loops: CDR1 MNHGY, CDR2 SAAAGT. The CDR3 DNA sequence: TGTGCCAGCAGTCCGGGAGTTAGCGGGGGGGCGTCCGATGAGCAGTTCTTC. It encodes CASSPGVSGGASDEQFF.

The V and J genes are TRBV5-1 and TRBJ2-3; D tentatively reads TRBD1 or TRBD2 (5 bases each). This CDR3 spans 15 amino acids. Germline CDR1 and CDR2: SGHRS and YFSETQ. Trimming removed 4 bases at V and 8 bases at J, with 20 bases between. CDR3 in DNA: TGCGCCAGCAGCCCGGGACGGCCCTCCTTATCTACGCAGTATTTT. Amino acids: CASSPGRPSLSTQYF.